These 25 T cell receptor beta chains were all obtained from the same sample, sequenced in a study of blood T cell repertoires in COVID-19. This table comes from immunoSEQ multiplex PCR, and its TCRdb copy is limited to in-frame clones, with some not included. This table holds 25,000 to 30,000 clones, about four fifths found once. Source material: peripheral blood. The receptors were sampled from an elderly man with active COVID-19.

This clone appeared once. DNA for the CDR3: TGTGCCAGCTCACTAAACCGGGGGGGGTATGGCACTGAAGCTTTCTTT. Its translation: CASSLNRGGYGTEAFF. The chain recombines TRBV18 with TRBJ1-1; possible D gene TRBD1, 5 bases. V lost 4 bases, J lost 4 bases, and 19 bases lay in between. The germline gives CDR1 KGHSH, CDR2 LQKENI. The CDR3 length is 16 residues.

The genes are TRBV19 and TRBJ1-5, with 8 bases that match TRBD1. V trimming: 7 bases; J trimming: 6 bases; junction bases outside the gene matches: 8. Germline V gene data show CDR1 as LNHDA and CDR2 as SQIVND (reference sequence). This CDR3 has 14 residues. CDR3 loop: CASTDRGLGQPQHF. The CDR3 DNA sequence: TGTGCCAGTACCGACAGGGGATTAGGTCAGCCCCAGCATTTT. Filled out from reference TRBV19 and TRBJ1-5, the complete variable domain reads DGGITQSPKYLFRKEGQNVTLSCEQNLNHDAMYWYRQDPGQGLRLIYYSQIVNDFQKGDIAEGYSVSREKKESFPLTVTSAQKNPTAFYLCASTDRGLGQPQHFGDGTRLSIL.

V and J are TRBV27 and TRBJ2-7; 7 bases map to TRBD1. The ends lost 6 bases at V and 2 bases at J; junction bases unmatched: 4. The CDR3 extends over 13 amino acids. Per the germline V gene, CDR1 is MNHEY and CDR2 is SMNVEV (reference sequence). CDR3 residues: CASRRQGPYEQYF. The DNA of the CDR3 is TGTGCCAGCAGAAGACAGGGACCCTACGAGCAGTACTTC.

The J gene is TRBJ1-1, the V gene TRBV3-1 (or the pseudogene TRBV3-2); D not resolved. The CDR3 has 11 residues. Trimming removed 6 bases at V and 7 bases at J, with 9 bases between. CDR1 is LGHDT and CDR2 is YNNKEL in the germline V gene (reference sequence). The CDR3 nucleotides are TGTGCCAGCAGAGGGCGGGTTGAAGCTTTCTTT. Residues: CASRGRVEAFF.

V and J are TRBV5-8 and TRBJ2-3, with 9 bases matching TRBD2. This CDR3 has 18 residues. V dropped 1 base and J dropped 0; count of bases not matched to a gene: 9. Germline V CDR1 and CDR2: SGHTS, YDEGEE. CDR3 coding DNA: TGTGCCAGCAGCTTGTTCCTGCGGGGGGGCGTTAGCACAGATACGCAGTATTTT. Its protein is CASSLFLRGGVSTDTQYF.

The genes are TRBV7-6 and TRBJ2-1; D unclear. Looked up from germline, CDR1 is SGHVS and CDR2 is FNYEAQ. This CDR3 has 16 residues. The V and J ends lost 3 bases and 9 bases respectively, with 21 bases between them. The CDR3 nucleotides are TGTGCCAGCAGCTTGAGTCAGAGCGAATTTTTGGGTGAGCAGTTCTTC. Its translation: CASSLSQSEFLGEQFF.

The chain uses TRBV6-5 and TRBJ1-3; 7 bases fit TRBD1. CDR1 and CDR2 from the germline V gene are MNHEY and SVGAGI. This CDR3 is 14 amino acids long. The J segment lost 4 bases and the V segment lost 7 bases, leaving 7 bases of the junction unmatched. The CDR3 DNA is TGTGCCAGCACATCAGGACAGGAGGGAAACACCATATATTTT. Its protein product is CASTSGQEGNTIYF.

The rearrangement uses TRBV5-1 and TRBJ2-3; possible D gene TRBD2, 6 bases. The ends were cut back, 7 bases at V and 4 bases at J, with 16 bases in the middle. The CDR3 has 14 residues. Germline V gene data show CDR1 as SGHRS and CDR2 as YFSETQ. CDR3 DNA sequence: TGCGCCAGCTCCCTGGGGACTCAGGCAGATACGCAGTATTTT. As protein: CASSLGTQADTQYF.

This chain uses TRBV6-1 with TRBJ2-7, with 7 bases identical to TRBD1. Trimming took 2 bases from V and 1 from J; bases not matched to a gene: 8. CDR3 length: 16 amino acids. Germline loops: CDR1 MNHNS, CDR2 SASEGT. The CDR3 DNA reads TGTGCCAGCAGTGAAAAGGGGGCAGGGGGTTCCTACGAGCAGTACTTC. This sequence encodes CASSEKGAGGSYEQYF.

The genes are TRBV6-1 and TRBJ2-1; D is perhaps TRBD1 (6 bases). In germline, CDR1 is MNHNS, CDR2 SASEGT. The V end lost 3 bases, the J end lost 1 base, and 13 bases lay between the germline ends. The CDR3 spans 16 residues. The CDR3 nucleotides read TGTGCCAGCAGTGACAGAACAGGGACATCCTACAATGAGCAGTTCTTC. The encoded protein is CASSDRTGTSYNEQFF.

The rearrangement uses TRBV2 and TRBJ2-1; maybe TRBD2 (5 bases). Germline CDR1 is SNHLY and CDR2 is FYNNEI. V gave up 7 bases and J gave up 5 bases, with 24 bases separating them. The CDR3 runs 17 residues. CDR3 coding DNA: TGTGCCAGCAATAGGTTAGCGAAAATTACATCGAACAATGAGCAGTTCTTC. Its protein is CASNRLAKITSNNEQFF.

The rearrangement joins TRBV18 to TRBJ1-1; no firm D call. The germline V gene has CDR1 KGHSH and CDR2 LQKENI. The CDR3 is 13 residues long. V shed 4 bases and J shed 2 bases, with 8 bases lying between them. CDR3 DNA: TGTGCCAGCTCACAGGGAGAAAACACTGAAGCTTTCTTT. Translation gives CASSQGENTEAFF.

The V gene is TRBV19, the J gene TRBJ2-1; TRBD2 matches at 14 bases. The CDR3 sequence is 14 residues long. From germline, CDR1 is LNHDA and CDR2 SQIVND (reference sequence). With V trimmed by 4 bases and J by 9 bases, 2 bases remained unmatched. CDR3 bases: TGTGCCAGTAGTAAAGGGACTAGCGGGGGTGAGCAGTTCTTC. Encoded protein: CASSKGTSGGEQFF.

In its sample, this clone was seen once. This sequence joins TRBV30 and TRBJ1-4; D possibly corresponds to TRBD1 (6 bases). V shed 1 base and J shed 7 bases, with 13 bases lying between them. CDR3 length: 14 residues. From germline, CDR1 is GTSNPN and CDR2 SVGIG (reference sequence). For the CDR3, the DNA is TGTGCCTGGAGTGACCGGGACACCCGTGAAAAACTGTTTTTT. Its protein is CAWSDRDTREKLFF.

The V gene is TRBV19, the J gene TRBJ1-5; 8 nucleotides match TRBD1. The CDR3 covers 14 residues. Germline-derived CDR1 and CDR2 are LNHDA and SQIVND (reference sequence). V shed 8 bases and J 6 bases; nucleotides not matched to a gene: 9. The CDR3 nucleotides are TGTGCCAGTCGGGCCGGACAGGGTGGTCAGCCCCAGCATTTT. Its protein is CASRAGQGGQPQHF.

The chain is built from TRBV4-1 and TRBJ1-2, with 8 positions matching TRBD1. This CDR3 comprises 15 residues. CDR1 is MGHRA and CDR2 is YSYEKL in the germline V gene. Germline trimming cut 3 bases from V and 2 bases from J; bases unmatched to any gene: 5. The CDR3 bases are TGCGCCAGCAGCCATCAGGGACAGGCAAACTATGGCTACACCTTC. This codes for CASSHQGQANYGYTF.

This clone turned up a few times. This chain connects TRBV10-1 to TRBJ2-3; 7 nucleotides line up with TRBD1. The CDR3 covers 14 residues. Trimming cost V 6 bases and J 2 bases; bases outside gene matches: 5. Germline CDR1 is WNHNN and CDR2 is SYGVQD (reference sequence). CDR3 loop: CASSRTGPTDTQYF. Written as DNA, the CDR3 is TGCGCCAGCAGCCGGACAGGCCCCACAGATACGCAGTATTTT.

This CDR3 reads CASSPTGLGSPLHF. In nucleotides, the CDR3 is TGTGCCAGCAGCCCGACAGGGCTCGGATCACCCCTCCACTTT. The rearrangement joins TRBV3-1 (or the pseudogene TRBV3-2) to TRBJ1-6; 7 bases are shared with TRBD1. The CDR3 loop spans 14 amino acids. Trimming cost V 4 bases and J 10 bases; bases outside gene matches: 7. The germline V gene has CDR1 LGHDT and CDR2 YNNKEL (reference sequence).

The rearrangement uses TRBV4-1 and TRBJ1-1, with TRBD1 matching over 7 bases. Germline CDR1 reads MGHRA; CDR2 reads YSYEKL. The CDR3 sequence is 14 residues long. The V gene end was trimmed by 0 bases and the J gene end by 5 bases; junction bases not matched to a gene: 3. Here the CDR3 DNA reads TGCGCCAGCAGCCAAGATTCCAGGGGGACTGAAGCTTTCTTT. It translates to CASSQDSRGTEAFF.

This chain links TRBV4-2 with TRBJ2-3, with 12 bases lining up with TRBD2. This CDR3 is built from 16 residues. Looked up from germline, CDR1 is LGHNA and CDR2 is YNFKEQ. After removal of 5 bases from V and 1 base from J, the junction contained 4 bases not matched to a gene. The DNA of the CDR3 is TGTGCCAGCAGCTTCCTAGCGGGGGGGGGCACAGATACGCAGTATTTT. The encoded protein is CASSFLAGGGTDTQYF.

The chain uses TRBV29-1 and TRBJ1-1; possible D gene TRBD1, 5 bases. V was cut by 4 bases and J by 2 bases, with 17 bases left in between. In germline, CDR1 is SQVTM, CDR2 ANQGSEA. CDR3 size: 15 residues. DNA of the CDR3: TGCAGCGTTGGGGGGGGGTATATGGTTAACACTGAAGCTTTCTTT. Protein: CSVGGGYMVNTEAFF.

V and J are TRBV6-1 and TRBJ1-1; the D is unclear. Germline-derived CDR1 and CDR2 are MNHNS and SASEGT. V gave up 2 bases and J gave up 1 base, with 5 bases separating them. CDR3 size: 13 residues. Written as DNA, the CDR3 is TGTGCCAGCAGTGAAAGCGGGAACACTGAAGCTTTCTTT. It specifies CASSESGNTEAFF.

This clone was seen only once. The gene calls are TRBV30 and TRBJ2-7; D is perhaps TRBD2 (6 bases). The CDR3 length is 15 residues. V gave up 0 bases and J gave up 6 bases, with 18 bases separating them. Germline CDR1 reads GTSNPN; CDR2 reads SVGIG (reference sequence). CDR3 loop: CAWSVRQTSTIEQYF. The DNA for the CDR3 is TGTGCCTGGAGTGTACGGCAAACTAGCACCATCGAGCAGTACTTC.

CDR3 sequence (DNA): TGTGCCAGCAGCGTGGACAGCTTTTATGGCTACACCTTC. This codes for CASSVDSFYGYTF. The chain links TRBV2 to TRBJ1-2, with D maybe TRBD1 (6 bases). The CDR3 has 13 amino acids. Germline values: CDR1 SNHLY, CDR2 FYNNEI. Trimming cost V 6 bases and J 5 bases, with 13 bases left between them.

The chain couples TRBV5-5 to TRBJ2-3; 9 bases are shared with TRBD2. Trimming removed 7 bases from V and 6 bases from J; junction bases left unmatched: 21. There are 18 residues in the CDR3. Germline assignment: CDR1 SGHKS and CDR2 YYEKEE (reference sequence). The CDR3 nucleotides read TGTGCCAGCCGCCAGGGTGGGGGACTAGCAGTCCTTAGGGATACGCAGTATTTT. Translation: CASRQGGGLAVLRDTQYF. The entire variable domain, with the rest obtained from reference TRBV5-5 and TRBJ2-3, is as follows: DAGVTQSPTHLIKTRGQQVTLRCSPISGHKSVSWYQQVLGQGPQFIFQYYEKEERGRGNFPDRFSARQFPNYSSELNVNALLLGDSALYLCASRQGGGLAVLRDTQYFGPGTRLTVL.